This T cell receptor beta chain was captured in a study of OX40 agonist ivuxolimab in advanced cancers. Study results and limitations: Antigen specificity of clonally expanded peripheral T cells was not established.

Profiled with immunoSEQ multiplex PCR; TCRdb holds only in-frame clones, not every one. The table includes tens of thousands of clones, around four fifths detected once. The V and J ends lost 3 bases and 3 bases, in that order; junction bases with no gene match: 4. CDR3 size: 14 residues. Per the germline V gene, CDR1 is LGHNA and CDR2 is YNFKEQ. Concerning this clone: Antigen unknown.

The sample here was CD4+ or CD8+ T cells sorted from blood, taken in a trial of the OX40 agonist ivuxolimab. This chain uses TRBV4-2 with TRBJ2-7; 8 bases fit TRBD1. This receptor was obtained from an adult with an advanced solid tumor such as melanoma, head and neck, liver or kidney cancer. CDR3 nucleotide sequence: TGTGCCAGCAGCCACCGGGACAGGAACTACGAGCAGTACTTC. This translates into CASSHRDRNYEQYF.